The 6 T cell receptor beta chains below all came from one sample that was sequenced in a study of CD8+CD57+ T cells in acquired aplastic anemia. Genomic DNA acted as the template from which TCR beta VDJ combination and CDR3 sequence profiling were carried out. TCRdb re-analysed the reads in MiXCR, keeping a single row per CDR3 protein. Of under 200,000 distinct CDR3 sequences listed, around 45% are singletons. Sequenced sample: sorted CD4+, CD8+, or CD8+CD57+ T cells (not recorded which) from PBMCs. All receptors derive from a human donor in good health.

This clonotype was found many times. The rearrangement links TRBV6-1 to TRBJ1-6; D might be TRBD1 (6 bases). Germline loops: CDR1 MNHNS, CDR2 SASEGT. The CDR3 covers 16 residues. Between the trimmed V and J ends, which lost 2 bases and 7 bases, there was a span of 15 bases. CDR3 loop: CASSESTGMGNSPLHF. The CDR3 bases are TGTGCCAGCAGTGAATCCACAGGGATGGGAAATTCACCCCTCCACTTT.

This clonotype has more than one count but fewer than ten. Just one base apart from a much larger clone, this may be a read error. A read error is likely, as this CDR3 ends without the conserved phenylalanine or tryptophan. The CDR3 DNA follows: TGTGCCAGCAGCGTAGTCCCGAAGACAGGTGAAGCTTTCCTT. The encoded protein is CASSVVPKTGEAFL. The chain is built from TRBV9 and TRBJ1-1; tentatively, D is TRBD1 (6 bases). Trimming removed 0 bases from V and 7 bases from J, with 13 bases in between. This CDR3 is built from 14 residues. Germline-derived CDR1 and CDR2 are SGDLS and YYNGEE.

About this clonotype: Likely a read error: the CDR3 ends without its conserved phenylalanine or tryptophan. The chain couples TRBV4-1 to TRBJ2-6, with 7 bases matching TRBD1. CDR1 is MGHRA, CDR2 YSYEKL, per germline. Trimming at V came to 1 base and at J to 5 bases, leaving 2 bases not matched to a gene. There are 15 residues in the CDR3. The DNA of the CDR3 is TGCGCCAGCAGCCAAGTACAGGGGTGGGCCAACGTCCTGACTTCC. Translated, it gives CASSQVQGWANVLTS.

This rearrangement joins TRBV15 to TRBJ2-3, with TRBD1 as a possible D gene (6 bases). Germline assignment: CDR1 LNHNV and CDR2 YYDKDF (reference sequence). V was clipped by 3 bases and J by 6 bases, with 22 bases between them. The CDR3 is made up of 17 amino acids. The DNA for the CDR3 is TGTGCCACCAGCAGCACACAAGGCGACAGGCTTTGGGATACGCAGTATTTT. Encoded protein: CATSSTQGDRLWDTQYF.

The chain links TRBV7-6 to TRBJ2-7, with D unresolved. CDR3 size: 14 residues. Germline V gene sequence: CDR1 SGHVS, CDR2 FNYEAQ. Deletions cut 4 bases from V and 6 bases from J, with 16 bases between. The CDR3 sequence is CASSSSGPSFEQYF. The CDR3 DNA is TGTGCCAGCAGCTCGTCCGGACCTTCTTTCGAGCAGTACTTC.

The rearrangement links TRBV30 to TRBJ1-1; 8 bases agree with TRBD1. Germline V lookup: CDR1 GTSNPN, CDR2 SVGIG (reference sequence). This CDR3 region has 15 residues. V lost 0 bases to trimming and J lost 3 bases; unmatched junction nucleotides: 6. The CDR3 region has the DNA TGTGCCTGGAGTGTCCCCAGGGGGCGGGACACTGAAGCTTTCTTT. Translated, it gives CAWSVPRGRDTEAFF.